What follows are 22 T cell receptor beta chains derived from one specimen sequenced in a study of shared clonotypes between healthy human individuals. The repertoire was sequenced with immunoSEQ multiplex PCR; TCRdb's copy has only in-frame clones and lacks some. Here the sample spans fewer than 1 million clones, 96% being singletons. Positively selected for CCR7, the CD45RO-negative cells used as naive CD8 cells excluded terminally differentiated effector memory CD45RA+ cells. The sequenced sample consisted of naive CD8+ T cells sorted from blood. The receptors here all came from a man younger than 45 in good health.

On this clone: Distinct nucleotide sequences in the sample also encode this CDR3. This chain joins TRBV18 and TRBJ2-1, with D unclear. Trimming removed 3 bases at V and 7 bases at J, with 4 bases between. Germline V gives CDR1 KGHSH, CDR2 LQKENI. The CDR3 is 11 amino acids. This CDR3 reads CASSPGNEQFF. CDR3 in DNA: TGTGCCAGCTCACCGGGTAATGAGCAGTTCTTC.

The chain employs TRBV5-1 and TRBJ2-7; TRBD2 matches at 16 bases. With V trimmed by 4 bases and J by 5 bases, 6 bases remained unmatched. The CDR3 consists of 16 residues. Germline loops: CDR1 SGHRS, CDR2 YFSETQ. CDR3 DNA sequence: TGCGCCAGCAGCGCCGGGACTAGCGGGAGGGTCAACGAGCAGTACTTC. Protein: CASSAGTSGRVNEQYF.

The chain employs TRBV28 and TRBJ2-7, with 7 positions matching TRBD2. Per germline, CDR1 MDHEN and CDR2 SYDVKM. The CDR3 loop spans 21 amino acids. V lost 3 bases to trimming and J lost 2 bases; unmatched junction nucleotides: 25. The DNA of the CDR3 is TGTGCCAGCAGTTTTCCCCGGAGGTCCGGGAAAACCTTAGCGGGTCCCTACGAGCAGTACTTC. This encodes CASSFPRRSGKTLAGPYEQYF.

This chain links TRBV11-2 with TRBJ2-1; 12 bases fit TRBD2. From germline, CDR1 is SGHAT and CDR2 FQNNGV. This CDR3 is 15 amino acids long. With 3 bases clipped from V and 7 bases from J, the junction kept 4 bases outside the gene matches. CDR3 region: CASSFLGLAGNEQFF. CDR3 DNA: TGTGCCAGCAGCTTCCTCGGACTAGCGGGAAATGAGCAGTTCTTC.

V and J are TRBV6-4 and TRBJ2-7; 8 bases align to TRBD2. Germline CDR1 is MRHNA and CDR2 is SNTAGT. The CDR3 covers 15 residues. V lost 8 bases to trimming and J lost 1 base; unmatched junction nucleotides: 10. CDR3 protein: CASLRPREDSYEQYF. In DNA, the CDR3 is TGTGCCAGCCTCCGGCCGCGGGAGGATTCCTACGAGCAGTACTTC.

The rearrangement links TRBV19 to TRBJ2-7, with D hard to call. The germline V gene encodes CDR1 LNHDA and CDR2 SQIVND (reference sequence). The ends were cut back, 3 bases at V and 4 bases at J, with 13 bases in the middle. The CDR3 sequence is 14 residues long. CDR3: CASSMAVNSYEQYF. The DNA of the CDR3 is TGTGCCAGTAGTATGGCGGTGAACTCTTACGAGCAGTACTTC.

The J gene is TRBJ1-2, the V gene TRBV29-1, with a tentative D call TRBD1 (6 bases). V was cut by 2 bases and J by 8 bases, with 18 bases left in between. Looked up from germline, CDR1 is SQVTM and CDR2 is ANQGSEA. CDR3 size: 14 residues. CDR3: CSVETGRERGGYTF. The CDR3 DNA sequence: TGCAGCGTTGAAACTGGCCGGGAGAGGGGGGGCTACACCTTC.

The chain has TRBV30 and TRBJ1-2; 8 bases line up with TRBD1. The CDR3 extends over 13 amino acids. Germline CDR1 and CDR2: GTSNPN and SVGIG (reference sequence). After removal of 4 bases from V and 8 bases from J, the junction contained 9 bases not matched to a gene. CDR3 in amino acids: CAWTGGRPSGYTF. CDR3 coding DNA: TGTGCCTGGACAGGGGGCCGCCCTTCAGGCTACACCTTC.

The chain is built from TRBV10-3 and TRBJ2-7, with 7 bases aligning to TRBD2. Germline CDR1 is ENHRY and CDR2 is SYGVKD. V lost 10 bases and J lost 6; bases outside the gene matches: 12. The CDR3 sequence is 13 residues long. DNA of the CDR3: TGTGCCACTTCACCCAAACTAGCGAGCGAGCAGTACTTC. This sequence encodes CATSPKLASEQYF.

This clone was seen once. The chain recombines TRBV7-8 with TRBJ2-1; no clear D gene. V lost 5 bases and J 3 bases, leaving 14 bases between the germline ends. The CDR3 loop spans 15 amino acids. Germline assignment: CDR1 SGHVS and CDR2 FQNEAQ. The CDR3 sequence is CASSEQESVYNEQFF. CDR3 bases: TGTGCCAGCAGCGAGCAGGAATCGGTCTACAATGAGCAGTTCTTC.

V is TRBV7-6 and J is TRBJ2-2; possibly TRBD2 for D (5 bases). The V end was cut by 0 bases, the J end by 6 bases, with 8 bases between. The CDR3 covers 14 residues. CDR1 is SGHVS, CDR2 FNYEAQ, per germline. The CDR3 sequence is CASSLATSSGELFF. The CDR3 coding sequence is TGTGCCAGCAGCTTAGCCACTAGTTCCGGGGAGCTGTTTTTT.

The CDR3 bases are TGCGCCAGCAGCCACTCGGCCGACGTATACAATGAGCAGTTCTTC. It specifies CASSHSADVYNEQFF. The chain employs TRBV4-1 and TRBJ2-1, with no clear D. In germline, CDR1 is MGHRA, CDR2 YSYEKL. The CDR3 has 15 residues. V gave up 3 bases and J gave up 4 bases, with 13 bases separating them.

J is TRBJ2-1 and V is TRBV11-3; D is possibly TRBD1 (6 bases). The CDR3 is made up of 13 amino acids. V was trimmed by 4 bases and J by 12 bases, leaving 16 bases between them. CDR1 and CDR2 from the germline V gene are SGHNT and YENEEA. As DNA, the CDR3 is TGTGCCAGCAGCTCTAGACAGGCCCCTACGCAGTTCTTC. It translates to CASSSRQAPTQFF.

This chain connects TRBV6-1 to TRBJ1-2; the D is unclear. CDR3 length: 15 amino acids. Trimming pared 1 base from V and 4 bases from J, leaving 13 bases between. The germline V gene encodes CDR1 MNHNS and CDR2 SASEGT. Here the CDR3 DNA reads TGTGCCAGCAGTGAAGGGGGATGGGAAACCTATGGCTACACCTTC. Residues: CASSEGGWETYGYTF.

This clone has a single count. V gene TRBV7-9 combines with J gene TRBJ2-3; no clear D gene. The CDR3 length is 12 residues. The V gene's germline CDR1 is SEHNR and CDR2 FQNEAQ (reference sequence). Trimming removed 2 bases at V and 8 bases at J, with 8 bases between. CDR3 DNA sequence: TGTGCCAGCAGCTTAAGGCCCGGTACGCAGTATTTT. Its translation: CASSLRPGTQYF.

The V gene is TRBV5-1, the J gene TRBJ2-7, with 7 bases identical to TRBD1. The CDR3 runs 15 residues. In germline, CDR1 is SGHRS, CDR2 YFSETQ. After removal of 4 bases from V and 0 bases from J, the junction contained 7 bases not matched to a gene. In DNA, the CDR3 is TGCGCCAGCAGCCTGGACAGGCATCCCTCCTACGAGCAGTACTTC. Translated: CASSLDRHPSYEQYF.

V gene TRBV7-9 combines with J gene TRBJ2-2, with 10 nucleotides matching TRBD2. CDR3 length equals 16 residues. V gave up 2 bases and J gave up 0 bases; unmatched junction bases: 0. Germline CDR1 reads SEHNR; CDR2 reads FQNEAQ (reference sequence). The CDR3: CASSLTSGANTGELFF. The CDR3 DNA reads TGTGCCAGCAGCTTAACTAGCGGGGCGAACACCGGGGAGCTGTTTTTT.

V usage is TRBV5-1 and J usage is TRBJ2-7; TRBD1 matches at 9 bases. The CDR3 has 14 residues. The trim removed 4 bases at V and 2 bases at J, leaving 4 bases unmatched. CDR1 is SGHRS, CDR2 YFSETQ, per germline. The CDR3 loop is CASSGDRDPYEQYF. The DNA for the CDR3 is TGCGCCAGCAGCGGGGACAGGGATCCCTACGAGCAGTACTTC.

This clone was seen a single time. The rearrangement links TRBV5-1 to TRBJ1-4; D gene unclear. The germline CDR1 and CDR2 sequences are SGHRS and YFSETQ. This CDR3 spans 15 amino acids. V gave up 1 base and J gave up 6 bases, with 13 bases separating them. The CDR3 loop is CASSLRGGFHEKLFF. CDR3 coding DNA: TGCGCCAGCAGCTTGCGTGGAGGGTTTCATGAAAAACTGTTTTTT.

The gene calls are TRBV6-6 and TRBJ1-2, with D hard to call. The V end lost 7 bases, the J end lost 9 bases, and 18 bases lay between the germline ends. The CDR3 runs 13 residues. Germline lookup yields CDR1 MNHNY and CDR2 SVGAGI (reference sequence). The CDR3 protein is CASTTTEGWSYTF. Written as DNA, the CDR3 is TGTGCCAGCACTACCACAGAGGGCTGGAGCTACACCTTC.

The V gene is TRBV7-3, the J gene TRBJ2-1; the match to TRBD1 covers 8 bases. This CDR3 comprises 17 residues. V gave up 5 bases and J gave up 7 bases; unmatched junction bases: 16. Germline assignment: CDR1 SGHTA and CDR2 FQGTGA. CDR3 bases: TGTGCCAGCAGCCCCGCCCAGGCGCAGGGGGCATGGAATGAGCAGTTCTTC. It translates to CASSPAQAQGAWNEQFF.

CDR3 loop: CASSQDGGSDTQYF. The CDR3 bases are TGTGCCAGCAGCCAAGACGGAGGGTCAGATACGCAGTATTTT. The chain couples TRBV4-2 to TRBJ2-3; maybe TRBD2 (6 bases). The germline V gene has CDR1 LGHNA and CDR2 YNFKEQ. The CDR3 extends over 14 amino acids. The V and J ends lost 0 bases and 4 bases respectively, with 8 bases between them.